These 29 T cell receptor beta chains were sequenced from one sample in a study of cytomegalovirus exposure and HLA in healthy donors. 60 Vbeta and 13 Jbeta primers were used in PCR. Only in-frame clones appear in the TCRdb table, and some are missing; sequencing was by immunoSEQ multiplex PCR. Of 150,000 to 200,000 clones in the sample, 68% were seen once. Sequences were obtained from PBMCs. Receptor source: a man in his fifties or sixties in good health and CMV-seronegative.

As to this clone: The sample contains more than one DNA sequence encoding this CDR3. This chain joins TRBV5-1 and TRBJ2-3, with TRBD2 matching 7 bases. V was pared by 3 bases and J by 4 bases, with 5 bases of the junction left unmatched. Germline V CDR1 and CDR2: SGHRS, YFSETQ. This CDR3 is built from 14 residues. The CDR3 DNA reads as TGCGCCAGCAGCTGGGGGGGGACTTCAGATACGCAGTATTTT. Encoded protein: CASSWGGTSDTQYF.

In its sample, this clone was seen a few times. One junction end does not reproduce the germline sequence, and a read error may be involved. V usage is TRBV6-1 and J usage is TRBJ2-3; 7 nucleotides align to TRBD2. Germline assignment: CDR1 MNHNS and CDR2 SASEGT. The CDR3 sequence is 16 residues long. The CDR3 reads CASSGRAGRSTDTQYF. CDR3 nucleotides: TGTGCCAGTAGTGGACGAGCGGGGCGATCCACAGATACGCAGTATTTT.

The rearrangement uses TRBV20-1 and TRBJ2-7; D not certain. The CDR3 spans 11 residues. In germline, CDR1 is DFQATT, CDR2 SNEGSKA (reference sequence). V lost 1 base, J lost 3 bases, and 4 bases lay in between. The CDR3 coding sequence is TGCAGTGCTAGAGTCAGCTACGAGCAGTACTTC. Amino acids: CSARVSYEQYF.

The sample holds a few counts of this clone. The chain links TRBV28 to TRBJ2-5; 11 nucleotides agree with TRBD2. Per the germline V gene, CDR1 is MDHEN and CDR2 is SYDVKM. This CDR3 region has 12 residues. The J segment lost 11 bases and the V segment lost 6 bases, leaving 5 bases of the junction unmatched. The CDR3 reads CASSQLAGEQYF. The CDR3 DNA reads TGTGCCAGCAGCCAACTAGCGGGGGAGCAGTACTTC.

This clone was counted between two and nine times. CDR3 in amino acids: CASSIGQGSTEAFF. The CDR3 region has the DNA TGCGCCAGCAGCATCGGACAGGGGAGCACTGAAGCTTTCTTT. V is TRBV5-1 and J is TRBJ1-1; 9 nucleotides agree with TRBD1. The germline V gene has CDR1 SGHRS and CDR2 YFSETQ. This CDR3 spans 14 amino acids. J lost 4 bases, V lost 4 bases, and 5 bases had no gene match.

The chain has TRBV15 and TRBJ2-2, with D uncertain. Germline CDR1 LNHNV, CDR2 YYDKDF (reference sequence). V was cut by 4 bases and J by 1 base, with 10 bases left in between. The CDR3 extends over 15 amino acids. For the CDR3, the DNA is TGTGCCACCAGCAAAGAGACACTGAACACCGGGGAGCTGTTTTTT. It specifies CATSKETLNTGELFF.

V is TRBV5-1 and J is TRBJ1-1; D not resolved. Trimming cost V 4 bases and J 4 bases, with 17 bases left between them. This CDR3 spans 15 amino acids. The germline CDR1 and CDR2 sequences are SGHRS and YFSETQ. CDR3 DNA: TGCGCCAGCAGCCCAGGAGGATGGGAGAGCACTGAAGCTTTCTTT. Protein: CASSPGGWESTEAFF.

The CDR3 loop is CASSPTRTEETQYF. The CDR3, as DNA: TGTGCCAGCTCACCGACGAGGACTGAAGAGACCCAGTACTTC. The gene calls are TRBV18 and TRBJ2-5, with D perhaps matching TRBD2 (5 bases). Trimming removed 3 bases at V and 3 bases at J, with 11 bases between. In germline, CDR1 is KGHSH, CDR2 LQKENI. The CDR3 length is 14 residues.

The V gene is TRBV5-1, the J gene TRBJ1-4; D remains ambiguous. The germline V gene has CDR1 SGHRS and CDR2 YFSETQ. Between the trimmed V and J ends, which lost 0 bases and 5 bases, there was a span of 11 bases. The CDR3 contains 15 residues. CDR3 in DNA: TGCGCCAGCAGCTTGGGCGGGGAAAGCAATGAAAAACTGTTTTTT. It encodes CASSLGGESNEKLFF.

The chain combines TRBV27 with TRBJ2-1; 7 bases map to TRBD2. This CDR3 comprises 14 residues. Germline V gene lookup returns CDR1 MNHEY and CDR2 SMNVEV (reference sequence). V shed 4 bases and J 10 bases; nucleotides not matched to a gene: 10. CDR3 in DNA: TGTGCCAGCAGTTCAGGGACTAAACTTTGGGAGCAGTTCTTC. It specifies CASSSGTKLWEQFF.

This clone appeared once. The V call is TRBV9, the J call TRBJ1-2, with 7 bases that match TRBD1. The germline V gene has CDR1 SGDLS and CDR2 YYNGEE. The trim removed 3 bases at V and 2 bases at J, leaving 10 bases unmatched. The CDR3 consists of 16 residues. Written as DNA, the CDR3 is TGTGCCAGCAGCGCCTTCGACAGGGATGGAAACTATGGCTACACCTTC. Translation gives CASSAFDRDGNYGYTF.

The V call is TRBV9, the J call TRBJ2-5; D might be TRBD1 (5 bases). CDR1 SGDLS and CDR2 YYNGEE come from the germline V gene. V lost 4 bases, J lost 0 bases, and 7 bases lay in between. This CDR3 region has 13 residues. The CDR3 sequence: CASSPGNQETQYF. The DNA for the CDR3 is TGTGCCAGCAGCCCAGGGAACCAAGAGACCCAGTACTTC.

This chain uses TRBV21-1 with TRBJ1-1. TRBV21-1 corresponds to a pseudogene. The CDR3 consists of 12 residues. CDR3 in DNA: TGTGCCAGCAGCAACCTAAGATCTGAAGCTTTCTTT. This sequence encodes CASSNLRSEAFF.

The J gene is TRBJ1-6, the V gene TRBV2; 8 nucleotides align to TRBD1. Germline V CDR1 and CDR2: SNHLY, FYNNEI. Trimming took 5 bases from V and 6 from J; bases not matched to a gene: 3. This CDR3 is 14 amino acids long. The DNA of the CDR3 is TGTGCCAGCAGTAAGACAGGGGTTAATTCACCCCTCCACTTT. Its protein product is CASSKTGVNSPLHF.

The rearrangement uses TRBV13 and TRBJ2-7, with 12 positions matching TRBD1. V shed 3 bases, J shed 6 bases, and the junction held 6 bases outside the gene matches. The CDR3 contains 15 residues. CDR1 is PRHDT and CDR2 is FYEKMQ in the germline V gene (reference sequence). CDR3 coding DNA: TGTGCCAGCAGCTTCCCTGGGACAGGGGGCGGCGAGCAGTACTTC. Its translation is CASSFPGTGGGEQYF.

V and J are TRBV10-3 and TRBJ1-2, with a tentative D call TRBD1 (6 bases). Germline V gene sequence: CDR1 ENHRY, CDR2 SYGVKD. V shed 0 bases and J shed 3 bases, with 20 bases lying between them. The CDR3 contains 18 residues. CDR3 sequence: CAISESPRQVGWDYGYTF. The CDR3 coding sequence is TGTGCCATCAGTGAGTCTCCCCGACAGGTGGGGTGGGACTATGGCTACACCTTC.

This clone has more than one count but fewer than ten. The CDR3 DNA reads as TGTGCCAGCAGCCAAGATATCGGGTACGGGTACAATGAGCAGTTCTTC. Translated: CASSQDIGYGYNEQFF. The chain is built from TRBV14 and TRBJ2-1; no firm D call. The CDR3 extends over 16 amino acids. In germline, CDR1 is SGHDN, CDR2 FVKESK. V gave up 0 bases and J gave up 4 bases, with 13 bases separating them.

This chain uses TRBV11-2 with TRBJ2-1, with D maybe TRBD1 (5 bases). The CDR3 has 15 residues. Germline V lookup: CDR1 SGHAT, CDR2 FQNNGV. Trimming pared 1 base from V and 9 bases from J, leaving 16 bases between. In DNA form, the CDR3 reads TGTGCCAGCAGCTTAGGAGATAGGCAGGGCACTGAGCAGTTCTTC. This encodes CASSLGDRQGTEQFF.

This chain links TRBV4-1 with TRBJ2-1; D remains ambiguous. The V end lost 8 bases, the J end lost 2 bases, and 16 bases lay between the germline ends. Germline V gene sequence: CDR1 MGHRA, CDR2 YSYEKL. The CDR3 is made up of 15 amino acids. The CDR3 DNA sequence: TGCGCCAGCGCCCCCGGCGCAGGTGCCTACAATGAGCAGTTCTTC. As protein: CASAPGAGAYNEQFF.

The chain combines TRBV5-1 with TRBJ1-1; D is undetermined. V dropped 4 bases and J dropped 5 bases, with 15 bases sitting between them. This CDR3 has 14 residues. Germline V gene lookup returns CDR1 SGHRS and CDR2 YFSETQ. The CDR3 nucleotides are TGCGCCAGCAGCCCCGAGGCGGGAAGGACTGAAGCTTTCTTT. Its protein is CASSPEAGRTEAFF.

The chain has TRBV5-6 and TRBJ2-3; 8 nucleotides align to TRBD1. The V segment lost 2 bases and the J segment 1 base; nucleotides outside the gene matches: 3. The CDR3 is 15 amino acids. Germline CDR1 SGHDT, CDR2 YYEEEE. CDR3 bases: TGTGCCAGCAGCTTAGACAGGGGACGCACAGATACGCAGTATTTT. Translating it yields CASSLDRGRTDTQYF.

The rearrangement uses TRBV18 and TRBJ1-1, with D perhaps matching TRBD1 (5 bases). Germline V CDR1 and CDR2: KGHSH, LQKENI. CDR3 size: 12 residues. V was cut by 1 base and J by 10 bases, with 10 bases left in between. The DNA for the CDR3 is TGTGCCAGCTCACCACGGGGCGAGGCAGCTTTCTTT. Translated: CASSPRGEAAFF.

The rearrangement links TRBV2 to TRBJ2-3; 9 nucleotides agree with TRBD2. The CDR3 is made up of 15 amino acids. The J segment lost 8 bases and the V segment lost 1 base, leaving 7 bases of the junction unmatched. The germline CDR1 and CDR2 sequences are SNHLY and FYNNEI. CDR3 nucleotides: TGTGCCAGCAGTGAAGGAGGGACTAGCAGGGGTACGCAGTATTTT. Translation gives CASSEGGTSRGTQYF.

A single count supports this clone. The chain combines TRBV5-1 with TRBJ2-2, with D perhaps TRBD1 (6 bases). The CDR3 consists of 15 residues. The germline CDR1 and CDR2 sequences are SGHRS and YFSETQ. Trimming pared 0 bases from V and 5 bases from J, leaving 11 bases between. The CDR3 loop reads CASSLVSGETGELFF. DNA for the CDR3: TGCGCCAGCAGCTTGGTGTCAGGGGAGACCGGGGAGCTGTTTTTT.

This clone was observed a single time. J is TRBJ2-2 and V is TRBV19, with TRBD2 as a possible D gene (5 bases). Germline V gene lookup returns CDR1 LNHDA and CDR2 SQIVND (reference sequence). This CDR3 spans 14 amino acids. V shed 4 bases and J shed 4 bases, with 10 bases lying between them. The CDR3 DNA follows: TGTGCCAGTAGTAACCGGGGAGCCACCGGGGAGCTGTTTTTT. It yields the protein CASSNRGATGELFF.

This clone is classed as medium-sized. The chain has TRBV7-9 and TRBJ1-1; D may be TRBD1 (6 bases). The CDR3 has 15 amino acids. Germline CDR1 reads SEHNR; CDR2 reads FQNEAQ (reference sequence). V was clipped by 1 base and J by 0 bases, with 9 bases between them. DNA for the CDR3: TGTGCCAGCAGCTTAGGGGGACAATTGAACACTGAAGCTTTCTTT. This gives the protein CASSLGGQLNTEAFF.

Turning to this clone: This CDR3 is also generated by other DNA sequences in the sample. This chain links TRBV5-6 with TRBJ1-1; D is possibly TRBD1 (6 bases). V lost 1 base, J lost 0 bases, and 10 bases lay in between. The CDR3 sequence is 15 residues long. CDR1 is SGHDT and CDR2 is YYEEEE in the germline V gene. CDR3 protein: CASSLLDRMNTEAFF. The CDR3 region has the DNA TGTGCCAGCAGCTTGCTGGACAGAATGAACACTGAAGCTTTCTTT. Looking up the rest from reference TRBV5-6 and TRBJ1-1 gives the full variable domain: DAGVTQSPTHLIKTRGQQVTLRCSPKSGHDTVSWYQQALGQGPQFIFQYYEEEERQRGNFPDRFSGHQFPNYSSELNVNALLLGDSALYLCASSLLDRMNTEAFFGQGTRLTVV.

The chain recombines TRBV5-6 with TRBJ2-1; D might be TRBD2 (6 bases). The V and J ends lost 5 bases and 6 bases respectively, with 18 bases between them. Germline CDR1 reads SGHDT; CDR2 reads YYEEEE. CDR3 length: 15 amino acids. CDR3 region: CASSRLGAGLNEQFF. The DNA of the CDR3 is TGTGCCAGCAGTCGACTAGGCGCAGGGCTCAATGAGCAGTTCTTC.

The V gene is TRBV6-4, the J gene TRBJ2-1; TRBD2 aligns across 8 bases. With V trimmed by 7 bases and J by 10 bases, 12 bases remained unmatched. The germline gives CDR1 MRHNA, CDR2 SNTAGT. The CDR3 contains 14 residues. CDR3: CASNEGLPGGEQFF. DNA for the CDR3: TGTGCCAGCAACGAGGGCCTTCCGGGGGGGGAGCAGTTCTTC.